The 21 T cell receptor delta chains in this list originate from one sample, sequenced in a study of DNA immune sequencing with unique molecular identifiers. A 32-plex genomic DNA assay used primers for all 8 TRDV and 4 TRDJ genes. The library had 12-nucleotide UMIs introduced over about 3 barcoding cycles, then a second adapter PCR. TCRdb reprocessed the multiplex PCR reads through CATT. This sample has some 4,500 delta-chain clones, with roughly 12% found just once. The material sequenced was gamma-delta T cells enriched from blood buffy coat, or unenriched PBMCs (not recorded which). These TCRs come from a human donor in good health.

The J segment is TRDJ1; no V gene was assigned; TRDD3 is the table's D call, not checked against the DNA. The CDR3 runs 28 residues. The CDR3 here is CAYRSRLPLSTGGYAPFFSPLYTDKLIF. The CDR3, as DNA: TGTGCTTATAGGAGCCGCCTTCCCCTCAGTACTGGGGGATACGCCCCCTTTTTTAGCCCTTTATACACCGATAAACTCATCTTT.

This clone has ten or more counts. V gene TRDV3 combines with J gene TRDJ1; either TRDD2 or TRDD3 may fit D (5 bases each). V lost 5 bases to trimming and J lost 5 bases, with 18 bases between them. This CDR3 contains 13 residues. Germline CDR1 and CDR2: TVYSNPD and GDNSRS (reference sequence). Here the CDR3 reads CAPLPYRDDKLIF. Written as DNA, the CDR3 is TGTGCCCCCCTACCATACCGGGATGATAAACTCATCTTT.

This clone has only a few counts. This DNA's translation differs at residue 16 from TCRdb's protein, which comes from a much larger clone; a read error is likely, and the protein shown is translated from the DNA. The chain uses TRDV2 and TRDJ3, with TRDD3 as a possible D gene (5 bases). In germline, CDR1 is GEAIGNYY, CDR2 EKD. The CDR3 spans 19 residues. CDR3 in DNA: TGTGCCTGTGACCAAATCAAGGAGGAGCCCTCCTGGGACACCCGAAAGATGTTTTTC. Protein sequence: CACDQIKEEPSWDTRKMFF.

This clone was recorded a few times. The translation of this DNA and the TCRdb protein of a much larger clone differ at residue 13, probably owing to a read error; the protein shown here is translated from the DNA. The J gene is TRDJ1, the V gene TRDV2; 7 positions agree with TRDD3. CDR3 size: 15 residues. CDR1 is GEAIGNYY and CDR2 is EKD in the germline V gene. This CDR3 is CACDLLGTDTDKFIF. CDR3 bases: TGTGCCTGTGACCTACTGGGGACAGACACCGATAAATTCATCTTT.

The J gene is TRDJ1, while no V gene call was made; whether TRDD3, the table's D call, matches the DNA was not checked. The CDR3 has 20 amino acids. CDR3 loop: CALGELASPAWGIYTDKLIF. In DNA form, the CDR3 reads TGTGCTCTTGGGGAACTAGCCTCTCCCGCCTGGGGGATATACACCGATAAACTCATCTTT.

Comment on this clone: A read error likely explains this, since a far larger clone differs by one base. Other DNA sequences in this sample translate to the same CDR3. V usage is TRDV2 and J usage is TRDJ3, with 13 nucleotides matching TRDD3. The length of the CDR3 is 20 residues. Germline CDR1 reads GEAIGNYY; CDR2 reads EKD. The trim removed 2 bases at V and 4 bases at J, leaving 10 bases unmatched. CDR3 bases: TGTGCCTGTGACATGACTGGGGGATACGAAGTGGGGTGGGACACCCGACAGATGTTTTTC. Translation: CACDMTGGYEVGWDTRQMFF.

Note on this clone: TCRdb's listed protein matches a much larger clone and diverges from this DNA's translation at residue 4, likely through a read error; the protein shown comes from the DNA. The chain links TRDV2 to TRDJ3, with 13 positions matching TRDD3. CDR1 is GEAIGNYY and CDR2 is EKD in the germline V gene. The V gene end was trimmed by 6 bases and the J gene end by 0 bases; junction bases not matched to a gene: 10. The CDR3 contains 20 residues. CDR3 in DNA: TGTGCCTGTCACAAAGTACTGGGGGATACGCGCTCCTGGGACACCCGACAGATGTTTTTC. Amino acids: CACHKVLGDTRSWDTRQMFF.

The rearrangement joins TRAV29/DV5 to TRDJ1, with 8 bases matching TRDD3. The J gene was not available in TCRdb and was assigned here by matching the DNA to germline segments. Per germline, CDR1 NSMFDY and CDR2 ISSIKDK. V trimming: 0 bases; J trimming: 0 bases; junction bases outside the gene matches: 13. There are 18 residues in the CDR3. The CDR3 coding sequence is TGTGCAGCAAGCGGGGAAAAAAGGACTGGGGGGTACACCGATAAACTCATCTTT. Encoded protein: CAASGEKRTGGYTDKLIF. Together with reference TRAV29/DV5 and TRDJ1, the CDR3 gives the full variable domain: DQQVKQNSPSLSVQEGRISILNCDYTNSMFDYFLWYKKYPAEGPTFLISISSIKDKNEDGRFTVFLNKSAKHLSLHIVPSQPGDSAVYFCAASGEKRTGGYTDKLIFGKGTRVTVEP.

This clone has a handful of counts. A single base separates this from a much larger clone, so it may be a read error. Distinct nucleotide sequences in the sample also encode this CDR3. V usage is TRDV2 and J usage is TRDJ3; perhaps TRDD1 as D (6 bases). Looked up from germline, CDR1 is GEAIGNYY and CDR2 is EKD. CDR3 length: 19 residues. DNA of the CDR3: TGTGCCTGTGACAGAGTACTGGAAAATAGCTCCTGGGATACCCGACAGATGTTTTTC. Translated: CACDRVLENSSWDTRQMFF.

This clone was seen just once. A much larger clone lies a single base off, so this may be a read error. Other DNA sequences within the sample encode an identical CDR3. CDR3 DNA: TGTGCTCTTGGGGAACCGGTCCTACGAACGGGCTGGGGGATCAAACCCAGACCCTTGATCTTT. It is translated as CALGEPVLRTGWGIKPRPLIF. V gene assignment gives TRDV1, but the J gene was left uncalled; the table's D call of TRDD3 was not tested on the DNA. The CDR3 totals 21 residues. Per germline, CDR1 TSWWSYY and CDR2 QGS.

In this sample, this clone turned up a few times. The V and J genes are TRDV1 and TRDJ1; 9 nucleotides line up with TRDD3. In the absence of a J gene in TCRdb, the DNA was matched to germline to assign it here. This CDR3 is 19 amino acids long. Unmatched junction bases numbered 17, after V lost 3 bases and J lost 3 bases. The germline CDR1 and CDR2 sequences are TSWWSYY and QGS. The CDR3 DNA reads TGTGCTCTTGGGGAGATTCTTTCCCTCTGGGGATACGCACCCGATAAACTCATCTTT. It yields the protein CALGEILSLWGYAPDKLIF.

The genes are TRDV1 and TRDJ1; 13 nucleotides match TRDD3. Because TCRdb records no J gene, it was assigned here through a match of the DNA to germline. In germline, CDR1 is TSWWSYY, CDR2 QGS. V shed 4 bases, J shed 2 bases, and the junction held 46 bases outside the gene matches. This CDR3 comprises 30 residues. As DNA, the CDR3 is TGTGCTCTTGGGGGACCCCCGGGTTCCTACTCTCCTTCTTACTGGGGGATACGCGTATCCGGGGATGCTAAGACCGATAAACTCATCTTT. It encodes CALGGPPGSYSPSYWGIRVSGDAKTDKLIF.

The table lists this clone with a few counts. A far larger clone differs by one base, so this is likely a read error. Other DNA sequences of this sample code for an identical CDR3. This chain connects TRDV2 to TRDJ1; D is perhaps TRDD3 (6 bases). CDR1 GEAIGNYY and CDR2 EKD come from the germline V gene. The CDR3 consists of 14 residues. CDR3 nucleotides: TGTGCGTGTGACAAGCTGGGGTACACCGATAAACTCATCTTT. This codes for CACDKLGYTDKLIF.

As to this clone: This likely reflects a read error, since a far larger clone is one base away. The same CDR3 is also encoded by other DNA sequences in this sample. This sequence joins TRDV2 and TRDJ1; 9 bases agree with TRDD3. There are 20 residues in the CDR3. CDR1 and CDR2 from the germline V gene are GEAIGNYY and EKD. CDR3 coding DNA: TGCGCCTGTGATAACCTTGGTACGGGGGGATACCGTACTTACACCGATAAACTCATCTTT. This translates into CACDNLGTGGYRTYTDKLIF.

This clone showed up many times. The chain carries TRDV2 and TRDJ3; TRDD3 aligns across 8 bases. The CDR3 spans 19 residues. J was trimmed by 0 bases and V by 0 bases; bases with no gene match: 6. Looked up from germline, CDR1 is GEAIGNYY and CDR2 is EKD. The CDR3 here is CACDTVLGDPSWDTRQMFF. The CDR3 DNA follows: TGTGCCTGTGACACCGTGCTGGGGGACCCCTCCTGGGACACCCGACAGATGTTTTTC.

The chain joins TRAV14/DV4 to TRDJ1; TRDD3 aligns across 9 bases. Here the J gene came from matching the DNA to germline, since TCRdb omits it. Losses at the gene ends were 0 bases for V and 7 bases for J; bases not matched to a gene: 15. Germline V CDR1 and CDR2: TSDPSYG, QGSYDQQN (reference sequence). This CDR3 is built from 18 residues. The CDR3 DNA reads TGTGCAATGAGAGAGGGCCAGTCCTACGGCTGGGGGATCCGTAAACTCATCTTT. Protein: CAMREGQSYGWGIRKLIF.

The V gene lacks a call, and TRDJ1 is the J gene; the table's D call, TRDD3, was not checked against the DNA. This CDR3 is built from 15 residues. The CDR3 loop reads CALGEPGIEADKLIF. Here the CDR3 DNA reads TGTGCTCTTGGGGAACCCGGTATTGAGGCCGATAAACTCATCTTT.

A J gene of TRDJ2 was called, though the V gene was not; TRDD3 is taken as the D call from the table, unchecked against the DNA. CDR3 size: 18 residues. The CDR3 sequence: CALGGLATGGCLTAQLFF. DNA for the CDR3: TGTGCTCTTGGGGGGTTGGCTACTGGGGGATGTTTGACAGCACAACTCTTCTTT.

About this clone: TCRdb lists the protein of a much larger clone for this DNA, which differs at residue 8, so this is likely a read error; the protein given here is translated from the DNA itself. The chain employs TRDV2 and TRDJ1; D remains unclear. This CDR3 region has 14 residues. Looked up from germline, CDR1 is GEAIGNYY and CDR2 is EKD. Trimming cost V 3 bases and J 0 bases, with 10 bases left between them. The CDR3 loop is CACDDLTDTDKLIF. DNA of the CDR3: TGTGCCTGTGACGACCTTACAGACACCGATAAACTCATCTTT.

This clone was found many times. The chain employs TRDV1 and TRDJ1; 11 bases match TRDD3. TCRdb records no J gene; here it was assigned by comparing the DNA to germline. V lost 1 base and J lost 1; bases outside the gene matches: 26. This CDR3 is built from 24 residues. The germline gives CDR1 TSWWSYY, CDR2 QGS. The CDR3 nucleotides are TGTGCTCTTGGGGAACGCACTCCTTCCTACGTCTCGTACTGGGGGATAAAGGGCACCGATAAACTCATCTTT. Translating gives CALGERTPSYVSYWGIKGTDKLIF.

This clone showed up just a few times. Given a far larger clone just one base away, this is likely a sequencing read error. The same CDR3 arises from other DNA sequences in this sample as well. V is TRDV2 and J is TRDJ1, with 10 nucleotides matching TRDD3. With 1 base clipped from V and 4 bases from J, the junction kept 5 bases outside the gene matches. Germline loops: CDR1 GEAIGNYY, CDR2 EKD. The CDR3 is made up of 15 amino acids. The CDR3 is CACDTVSGGYDKLIF. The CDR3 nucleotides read TGTGCCTGTGACACAGTTTCTGGGGGATACGATAAACTCATCTTT.